This T cell receptor (beta chain) was captured by sequencing in a study of T cells in Graves' hyperthyroidism and ophthalmopathy. Amplified TCR beta CDR3 regions came from RNA transcripts. A set of HTBI primers served as the primers for a first-round RT-PCR of the TCR CDR3. A single record per CDR3 protein comes from TCRdb applying MiXCR to the multiplex PCR reads. The sample consists of roughly 380,000 distinct CDR3 sequences, approximately 19% of them appearing once. The table lists this clonotype with many counts. Germline assignment: CDR1 DFQATT and CDR2 SNEGSKA (reference sequence). V was pared by 5 bases and J by 4 bases, with 14 bases between. CDR3 size: 13 residues.

This chain connects TRBV20-1 to TRBJ2-5, with unresolved D. The sequence came from a woman under 30 with Graves' hyperthyroidism. The sequenced sample consisted of blood. The CDR3 DNA is TGCAGTGCTGGAATACAGAGGATAGAGACCCAGTACTTC. Encoded protein: CSAGIQRIETQYF.